These 25 T cell receptor beta chains share one sample of origin, sequenced in a study of a mutant IDH1 vaccine in newly diagnosed glioma. Regarding time point: baseline, week 1 (first vaccination visit). The treatment: pre-vaccination baseline after standard-of-care therapy. This table comes from immunoSEQ multiplex PCR, and its TCRdb copy is limited to in-frame clones, with some not included. This table holds approximately 92,000 clones, about four fifths found once. The sequenced sample was PBMCs, obtained from a glioma patient treated with radiotherapy, temozolomide or both. Receptors originate from a woman aged 45-60 years with glioma.

This chain links TRBV4-1 with TRBJ1-1; D is unresolved. From germline, CDR1 is MGHRA and CDR2 YSYEKL. V lost 0 bases and J 1 base, leaving 12 bases between the germline ends. CDR3 length: 16 residues. CDR3 nucleotide sequence: TGCGCCAGCAGCCAAGATAATTTGGCATCGAACACTGAAGCTTTCTTT. Encoded protein: CASSQDNLASNTEAFF.

V and J are TRBV7-2 and TRBJ2-7, with no clear D. CDR1 and CDR2 from the germline V gene are SGHTA and FQGNSA. CDR3 size: 12 residues. V lost 1 base to trimming and J lost 4 bases, with 5 bases between them. CDR3 in amino acids: CASSLVLYEQYF. DNA of the CDR3: TGTGCCAGCAGCTTAGTACTTTACGAGCAGTACTTC.

The rearrangement links TRBV7-2 to TRBJ2-2; 9 nucleotides agree with TRBD1. With 2 bases clipped from V and 7 bases from J, the junction kept 5 bases outside the gene matches. The CDR3 totals 15 residues. CDR1 is SGHTA, CDR2 FQGNSA, per germline. Here the CDR3 reads CASSLLRQGDGELFF. The CDR3 nucleotides are TGTGCCAGCAGCTTACTACGACAGGGGGACGGGGAGCTGTTTTTT.

This chain connects TRBV6-5 to TRBJ2-1, with 9 bases identical to TRBD1. The CDR3 covers 14 residues. V lost 6 bases to trimming and J lost 7 bases; unmatched junction nucleotides: 7. The germline CDR1 and CDR2 sequences are MNHEY and SVGAGI. CDR3 region: CASSPGQGVNEQFF. The CDR3 coding sequence is TGTGCCAGCAGCCCGGGACAGGGTGTAAATGAGCAGTTCTTC.

This chain links TRBV4-2 with TRBJ2-5; 8 bases are shared with TRBD1. With V trimmed by 0 bases and J by 5 bases, 11 bases remained unmatched. From germline, CDR1 is LGHNA and CDR2 YNFKEQ. CDR3 length equals 17 residues. CDR3 sequence: CASSQETAGTGAETQYF. DNA for the CDR3: TGTGCCAGCAGCCAAGAGACGGCCGGGACAGGAGCCGAGACCCAGTACTTC.

This clone was seen more than once but under ten times. This chain uses TRBV7-6 with TRBJ1-1; D uncertain. The V gene lost 6 bases and the J gene lost 2 bases, with 7 bases spanning the gap. The CDR3 runs to 12 residues. Looked up from germline, CDR1 is SGHVS and CDR2 is FNYEAQ. In DNA, the CDR3 is TGTGCCAGCAGGGGATATAACACTGAAGCTTTCTTT. Amino acid sequence: CASRGYNTEAFF.

The rearrangement links TRBV19 to TRBJ2-7; the D gene is possibly TRBD2 (6 bases). V was clipped by 3 bases and J by 3 bases, with 15 bases between them. The germline gives CDR1 LNHDA, CDR2 SQIVND (reference sequence). This CDR3 contains 15 residues. The CDR3 loop reads CASSIGGTAYYEQYF. CDR3 DNA sequence: TGTGCCAGTAGTATTGGGGGGACGGCCTACTACGAGCAGTACTTC.

This clone has more than one count but fewer than ten. J is TRBJ1-6 and V is TRBV10-1; tentatively, D is TRBD1 (5 bases). V was trimmed by 2 bases and J by 9 bases, leaving 5 bases between them. Germline CDR1 and CDR2: WNHNN and SYGVQD (reference sequence). CDR3 length equals 12 residues. Here the CDR3 reads CASSEGGSPLHF. CDR3 bases: TGCGCCAGCAGTGAGGGGGGTTCACCCCTCCACTTT.

The J gene is TRBJ2-7, the V gene TRBV29-1, with D perhaps matching TRBD1 (7 bases). V lost 3 bases and J 1 base, leaving 13 bases between the germline ends. Germline CDR1 is SQVTM and CDR2 is ANQGSEA. The CDR3 is made up of 14 amino acids. CDR3 region: CSVDSGDRSYEQYF. The CDR3 DNA reads TGCAGCGTTGATTCGGGGGACAGATCCTACGAGCAGTACTTC.

This clone was seen only once. The chain couples TRBV6-6 to TRBJ2-7; TRBD1 matches 8 bases. This CDR3 region has 15 residues. V was clipped by 5 bases and J by 6 bases; unmatched bases: 12. Germline-derived CDR1 and CDR2 are MNHNY and SVGAGI (reference sequence). The DNA of the CDR3 is TGTGCCAGCAGTCCAATACCCGGACAGGGTGGCGAGCAGTACTTC. This codes for CASSPIPGQGGEQYF.

This clone was detected only a few times. The chain employs TRBV2 and TRBJ1-1, with D possibly being TRBD1 (5 bases). Germline lookup yields CDR1 SNHLY and CDR2 FYNNEI. Trimming pared 10 bases from V and 1 base from J, leaving 13 bases between. This CDR3 is built from 13 residues. DNA for the CDR3: TGTGCCACACAGGAAGGGCAGAACACTGAAGCTTTCTTT. Translated: CATQEGQNTEAFF.

The chain combines TRBV28 with TRBJ1-2; the D gene is possibly TRBD1 (6 bases). V was clipped by 5 bases and J by 5 bases, with 21 bases between them. Germline CDR1 reads MDHEN; CDR2 reads SYDVKM. The CDR3 is 16 residues long. The CDR3 loop is CASSGAPSEGGYGYTF. The CDR3, as DNA: TGTGCCAGCAGTGGAGCCCCTTCAGAGGGGGGGTATGGCTACACCTTC.

The chain links TRBV6-6 to TRBJ2-3; D call uncertain. This CDR3 has 16 residues. Trimming took 6 bases from V and 1 from J, leaving 17 bases between them. Germline V lookup: CDR1 MNHNY, CDR2 SVGAGI (reference sequence). The DNA of the CDR3 is TGTGCCAGCAGCTCCGGACGTACAAAAGGCACAGATACGCAGTATTTT. Protein sequence: CASSSGRTKGTDTQYF.

The chain joins TRBV6-5 to TRBJ1-2, with D perhaps matching TRBD1 (6 bases). V was cut by 5 bases and J by 5 bases, with 15 bases left in between. The CDR3 length is 14 residues. Germline V gene data show CDR1 as MNHEY and CDR2 as SVGAGI. The CDR3 sequence is CASSPGERRYGYTF. The CDR3 DNA reads TGTGCCAGCAGTCCAGGGGAAAGGAGGTATGGCTACACCTTC.

The chain has TRBV5-1 and TRBJ1-3, with 9 bases matching TRBD1. CDR1 and CDR2 from the germline V gene are SGHRS and YFSETQ. The V gene end was trimmed by 3 bases and the J gene end by 0 bases; junction bases not matched to a gene: 7. This CDR3 spans 17 amino acids. CDR3 in DNA: TGCGCCAGCAGCTCCGGACAGGGGATTTACTCTGGAAACACCATATATTTT. This translates into CASSSGQGIYSGNTIYF.

This chain uses TRBV29-1 with TRBJ2-3; 7 positions agree with TRBD2. Germline loops: CDR1 SQVTM, CDR2 ANQGSEA. This CDR3 spans 14 amino acids. V was pared by 4 bases and J by 4 bases, with 8 bases of the junction left unmatched. CDR3 DNA: TGCAGCGTTGGAGGTCCAGCGGGGTCAGATACGCAGTATTTT. Amino acids: CSVGGPAGSDTQYF.

The chain uses TRBV29-1 and TRBJ1-1; D gene unclear. Germline CDR1 is SQVTM and CDR2 is ANQGSEA. V was pared by 6 bases and J by 1 base, with 21 bases between. The CDR3 has 16 amino acids. CDR3 bases: TGCAGCGTCTCGGGCTTCAGTCGGAGCGGGAACACTGAAGCTTTCTTT. It specifies CSVSGFSRSGNTEAFF.

The chain joins TRBV28 to TRBJ1-1, with D perhaps matching TRBD1 (5 bases). Germline V gene sequence: CDR1 MDHEN, CDR2 SYDVKM. V was shortened by 2 bases and J by 11 bases, with 12 bases between the two germline ends. The CDR3 length is 12 residues. CDR3 region: CASSLSLRGAFF. The CDR3, as DNA: TGTGCCAGCAGTTTAAGTCTCCGGGGGGCTTTCTTT. Using reference TRBV28 and TRBJ1-1 for the parts outside the CDR3, the full variable domain is DVKVTQSSRYLVKRTGEKVFLECVQDMDHENMFWYRQDPGLGLRLIYFSYDVKMKEKGDIPEGYSVSREKKERFSLILESASTNQTSMYLCASSLSLRGAFFGQGTRLTVV.

This clone appeared a single time. The chain combines TRBV7-2 with TRBJ1-1; 11 nucleotides match TRBD1. Germline V gene sequence: CDR1 SGHTA, CDR2 FQGNSA. The CDR3 extends over 15 amino acids. V lost 5 bases to trimming and J lost 7 bases; unmatched junction nucleotides: 9. The CDR3 sequence: CASSTGQGAHSEAFF. The CDR3 DNA is TGTGCCAGCAGCACCGGACAGGGGGCGCATAGTGAAGCTTTCTTT.

CDR3 nucleotide sequence: TGTGCCAGCAGTTACTCGAAGCAGCGTCCTCAAGAGACCCAGTACTTC. Protein sequence: CASSYSKQRPQETQYF. V and J are TRBV6-5 and TRBJ2-5; no firm D call. Germline values: CDR1 MNHEY, CDR2 SVGAGI. Trimming cost V 0 bases and J 2 bases, with 13 bases left between them. CDR3 length: 16 residues.

The rearrangement uses TRBV21-1 and TRBJ2-3; TRBD1 was called by the table and not checked on the DNA. TRBV21-1 is noted as a pseudogene. The CDR3 runs 17 residues. The CDR3 coding sequence is TGTGCCAGCAGCAAGGTCCCGCGGGACAGGGACGCAGATACGCAGTATTTT. This codes for CASSKVPRDRDADTQYF.

The chain carries TRBV10-1 and TRBJ1-6; a weak D match, TRBD1 (6 bases). The CDR3 is 14 residues long. The germline V and J ends were trimmed by 4 bases and 6 bases, with 10 bases remaining between them. Per germline, CDR1 WNHNN and CDR2 SYGVQD (reference sequence). The CDR3 DNA is TGCGCCAGCAGTGGGACAGCAGCTAATTCACCCCTCCACTTT. Amino acid sequence: CASSGTAANSPLHF.

This clone was picked up one time. The chain couples TRBV19 to TRBJ2-1, with D maybe TRBD2 (5 bases). This CDR3 has 15 residues. Deletions cut 3 bases from V and 9 bases from J, with 18 bases between. Germline V CDR1 and CDR2: LNHDA, SQIVND (reference sequence). CDR3 bases: TGTGCCAGTAGTATTCTTCGGTTAACCGAGGGTGAGCAGTTCTTC. Its translation: CASSILRLTEGEQFF.

The chain couples TRBV5-8 to TRBJ2-1; TRBD1 matches at 7 bases. V trimming: 5 bases; J trimming: 0 bases; junction bases outside the gene matches: 8. Germline loops: CDR1 SGHTS, CDR2 YDEGEE. The CDR3 spans 16 residues. The CDR3 DNA follows: TGTGCCAGCAGGCGGACAGGATGGAGCTCCTACAATGAGCAGTTCTTC. This codes for CASRRTGWSSYNEQFF.

Regarding this clone: The same CDR3 also results from other DNA sequences found in this sample. V is TRBV10-3 and J is TRBJ2-6; unclear D gene. Germline CDR1 and CDR2: ENHRY and SYGVKD. The CDR3 consists of 12 residues. The V end lost 10 bases, the J end lost 1 base, and 5 bases lay between the germline ends. CDR3 sequence reads: CATPSGANVLTF. In nucleotides, the CDR3 is TGTGCCACCCCGTCTGGGGCCAACGTCCTGACTTTC.